The source of this TCR beta chain is a study of preoperative IRX-2 immunotherapy in early breast cancer. Sequencing was performed with immunoSEQ multiplex PCR; in TCRdb, only in-frame clones are kept and a portion is missing. This sample carries 5,000 to 6,500 clones, roughly 68% of them seen once, and the ten largest clones take 11%. The sample's treatment: preoperative locoregional IRX-2 cytokine immunotherapy. Preoperative locoregional IRX-2 cytokine immunotherapy was tested in the phase Ib source study. The CDR3 is 12 residues long. V lost 5 bases to trimming and J lost 5 bases, with 9 bases between them. The germline V gene has CDR1 MRHNA and CDR2 SNTAGT.

Here the sequenced sample was tumor tissue, taken before IRX-2 immunotherapy. The receptor comes from a human donor with breast cancer. The chain links TRBV6-4 to TRBJ2-5; TRBD2 might be the D (5 bases). The DNA for the CDR3 is TGTGCCAGCAGTTTTCCGGGGGAGACCCAGTACTTC. Its protein product is CASSFPGETQYF.